The 21 T cell receptor beta chains below all came from one sample that was sequenced in a study of T cells in Graves' hyperthyroidism and ophthalmopathy. TCR beta CDR3 regions were amplified from RNA transcripts. Researchers ran a first-round RT-PCR on the TCR CDR3 using the HTBI primer set. Each CDR3 protein is one row after TCRdb ran MiXCR on the multiplex PCR reads. The data show about 590,000 distinct CDR3 sequences, 14% seen once. Sequencing was performed on blood. The source of these receptors is a woman between 18 and 30 years old with Graves' ophthalmopathy.

Ten or more counts support this clonotype. The CDR3 DNA follows: TGTGCCAGCTACCCGAGTTGGGACACCACCTCTGGAAACACCATATATTTT. This encodes CASYPSWDTTSGNTIYF. This rearrangement joins TRBV12-3 or TRBV12-4 to TRBJ1-3; tentative D call: TRBD1 (6 bases). The CDR3 spans 17 residues. Between the trimmed V and J ends, which lost 8 bases and 0 bases, there was a span of 20 bases.

This clonotype was counted at least ten times. The chain recombines TRBV12-3 or TRBV12-4 with TRBJ1-5, with D possibly matching TRBD1 (5 bases). The CDR3 has 14 amino acids. V was clipped by 6 bases and J by 9 bases, with 18 bases between them. CDR3 sequence reads: CASSTAGVGGPQHF. The CDR3 DNA reads TGTGCCAGCAGCACCGCGGGGGTAGGCGGGCCCCAGCATTTT.

This clonotype was counted ten times or more. The gene calls are TRBV5-1 and TRBJ1-2; a weak D match, TRBD1 (6 bases). Trimming took 2 bases from V and 6 from J, leaving 11 bases between them. Germline CDR1 is SGHRS and CDR2 is YFSETQ. The CDR3 has 13 residues. CDR3 coding DNA: TGCGCCAGCAGCTTAAGGGGGGCGAATGGCTACACCTTC. As protein: CASSLRGANGYTF.

This clonotype was seen ten or more times. The rearrangement uses TRBV5-4 and TRBJ2-5, with unresolved D. The CDR3 totals 12 residues. V was shortened by 4 bases and J by 6 bases, with 10 bases between the two germline ends. The germline V gene encodes CDR1 SGHNT and CDR2 YYREEE (reference sequence). The DNA for the CDR3 is TGTGCCAGCAGCCGGGTAGGGAAGACCCAGTACTTC. Protein product: CASSRVGKTQYF. The variable domain in full, completed from reference TRBV5-4 and TRBJ2-5, reads ETGVTQSPTHLIKTRGQQVTLRCSSQSGHNTVSWYQQALGQGPQFIFQYYREEENGRGNFPPRFSGLQFPNYSSELNVNALELDDSALYLCASSRVGKTQYFGPGTRLLVL.

At least ten counts were recorded for this clonotype. The CDR3 DNA reads TGTGCCAGCAGTTCCGGGGCGGGGGACACTGAAGCTTTCTTT. This codes for CASSSGAGDTEAFF. J is TRBJ1-1 and V is TRBV6-1; tentative D call: TRBD1 (5 bases). Germline-derived CDR1 and CDR2 are MNHNS and SASEGT. The CDR3 runs to 14 residues. Trimming removed 5 bases at V and 3 bases at J, with 13 bases between.

Comment on this clonotype: A read error may produce the germline difference seen at one junction end. The rearrangement joins TRBV12-3 or TRBV12-4 to TRBJ1-6; 12 nucleotides agree with TRBD1. The CDR3 totals 20 residues. CDR3 loop: CASRLAYPGQGAMGNSPLHF. The CDR3 DNA reads TGTGCCAGCAGATTAGCATACCCGGGACAGGGGGCAATGGGGAATTCACCCCTCCACTTT.

This clonotype was counted ten times or more. V usage is TRBV12-3 or TRBV12-4 and J usage is TRBJ1-5; D uncertain. V gave up 0 bases and J gave up 4 bases, with 4 bases separating them. The CDR3 length is 13 residues. CDR3 in DNA: TGTGCCAGCAGTTTAGCGGAAAATCAGCCCCAGCATTTT. Its protein product is CASSLAENQPQHF.

This clonotype came up many times. The chain links TRBV27 to TRBJ1-4; D possibly corresponds to TRBD1 (5 bases). The germline V gene has CDR1 MNHEY and CDR2 SMNVEV (reference sequence). The CDR3 has 16 residues. Trimming shortened V by 4 bases and J by 8 bases, and 20 bases separated the two germline ends. The CDR3 protein is CASSSEPQGGGEKLFF. Written as DNA, the CDR3 is TGTGCCAGCAGTTCCGAACCGCAGGGAGGAGGGGAAAAACTGTTTTTT.

This clonotype was seen ten or more times. This sequence joins TRBV12-3 or TRBV12-4 and TRBJ2-3; D gene ambiguous. The ends were cut back, 3 bases at V and 9 bases at J, with 10 bases in the middle. The CDR3 consists of 12 residues. CDR3 DNA sequence: TGTGCCAGCAGTTTTTCCCTTGAGACGCAGTATTTT. Protein product: CASSFSLETQYF.

In this sample, this clonotype turned up a few times. The V and J genes are TRBV4-3 and TRBJ2-7; no clear D. Germline-derived CDR1 and CDR2 are LGHNA and YSLEER. CDR3 length: 14 residues. The ends were cut back, 1 base at V and 2 bases at J, with 9 bases in the middle. DNA for the CDR3: TGCGCCAGCAGCCAAGCGACGGCAGCCTACGAGCAGTACTTC. This sequence encodes CASSQATAAYEQYF.

There are many counts of this clonotype. The genes are TRBV7-9 and TRBJ2-1, with a tentative D call TRBD2 (5 bases). V was cut by 4 bases and J by 2 bases, with 18 bases left in between. Germline V gene lookup returns CDR1 SEHNR and CDR2 FQNEAQ (reference sequence). The CDR3 contains 17 residues. CDR3 residues: CASSSPGEFRTYNEQFF. The CDR3 region has the DNA TGTGCCAGCAGCTCCCCCGGGGAGTTTCGAACCTACAATGAGCAGTTCTTC.

Concerning this clonotype: A much larger clonotype is one base distant, so this may be a read error. The V call is TRBV7-9, the J call TRBJ2-3; D remains ambiguous. This CDR3 spans 14 amino acids. The germline CDR1 and CDR2 sequences are SEHNR and FQNEAQ (reference sequence). The CDR3 is CAGSLVDARDTQYF. Written as DNA, the CDR3 is TGTGCCGGCAGCTTAGTGGACGCGCGAGATACGCAGTATTTT.

This clonotype was detected ten times or more. The chain is built from TRBV7-9 and TRBJ2-5; D is perhaps TRBD1 (5 bases). The CDR3 consists of 15 residues. Trimming removed 3 bases from V and 0 bases from J, with 11 bases in between. Germline loops: CDR1 SEHNR, CDR2 FQNEAQ (reference sequence). Written as DNA, the CDR3 is TGTGCCAGCAGCTTGGGGCCCCCGTACCAAGAGACCCAGTACTTC. Translation: CASSLGPPYQETQYF.

The V call is TRBV9, the J call TRBJ2-7; possibly TRBD2 for D (6 bases). Germline CDR1 reads SGDLS; CDR2 reads YYNGEE. CDR3 length: 15 residues. V was pared by 4 bases and J by 2 bases, with 16 bases between. CDR3 DNA sequence: TGTGCCAGCAGCCCGACCAGCGGGTTCCCCTACGAGCAGTACTTC. This gives the protein CASSPTSGFPYEQYF.

This clonotype showed up just a few times. The chain couples TRBV5-5 to TRBJ2-5; possible D gene TRBD2, 5 bases. This CDR3 comprises 14 residues. V lost 4 bases and J lost 4, with 14 bases in between. Germline lookup yields CDR1 SGHKS and CDR2 YYEKEE (reference sequence). The CDR3 protein is CASSAPPGIETQYF. CDR3 coding DNA: TGTGCCAGCAGCGCGCCACCCGGGATAGAGACCCAGTACTTC.

This clonotype was seen ten or more times. The rearrangement links TRBV3-1 to TRBJ1-5; D ambiguous. Germline assignment: CDR1 LGHDT and CDR2 YNNKEL (reference sequence). CDR3 size: 12 residues. V lost 9 bases and J 2 bases, leaving 8 bases between the germline ends. This CDR3 is CARASGNQPQHF. The DNA for the CDR3 is TGTGCCAGGGCTAGTGGCAATCAGCCCCAGCATTTT. The full variable domain, with the rest looked up from reference TRBV3-1 and TRBJ1-5, is DTAVSQTPKYLVTQMGNDKSIKCEQNLGHDTMYWYKQDSKKFLKIMFSYNNKELIINETVPNRFSPKSPDKAHLNLHINSLELGDSAVYFCARASGNQPQHFGDGTRLSIL.

This clonotype turned up a few times. A much bigger clone sits one base away, suggesting this may be a read error. The chain links TRBV27 to TRBJ2-7; TRBD1 is a possible D gene (6 bases). The CDR3 extends over 15 amino acids. The germline V gene has CDR1 MNHEY and CDR2 SMNVEV (reference sequence). CDR3 residues: CASSLGQRGSYEQHF. The CDR3 DNA sequence: TGTGCCAGCAGTTTGGGACAAAGGGGCTCCTACGAGCAGCACTTC.

The chain combines TRBV4-1 with TRBJ1-2; D is ambiguous. Trimming cost V 1 base and J 4 bases, with 13 bases left between them. The CDR3 contains 15 residues. Per the germline V gene, CDR1 is MGHRA and CDR2 is YSYEKL. The CDR3 bases are TGCGCCAGCAGCCAAGTCGGCAGCACCCGCTATGGCTACACCTTC. Translating gives CASSQVGSTRYGYTF.

This rearrangement joins TRBV9 to TRBJ2-7; 13 bases are shared with TRBD2. Trimming removed 0 bases from V and 7 bases from J; junction bases left unmatched: 7. This CDR3 spans 16 amino acids. CDR1 is SGDLS, CDR2 YYNGEE, per germline. CDR3 protein: CASSVEGLAGVWEQYF. As DNA, the CDR3 is TGTGCCAGCAGCGTAGAAGGACTAGCGGGAGTGTGGGAGCAGTACTTC.

This clonotype came up many times. This sequence joins TRBV5-5 and TRBJ2-7; maybe TRBD1 (6 bases). The CDR3 contains 14 residues. Per the germline V gene, CDR1 is SGHKS and CDR2 is YYEKEE (reference sequence). Trimming pared 2 bases from V and 2 bases from J, leaving 11 bases between. The DNA of the CDR3 is TGTGCCAGCAGCTTAACAGGGTCCCCCTACGAGCAGTACTTC. Protein product: CASSLTGSPYEQYF.

The rearrangement uses TRBV7-9 and TRBJ1-2; D is uncertain. Germline lookup yields CDR1 SEHNR and CDR2 FQNEAQ (reference sequence). V was pared by 6 bases and J by 8 bases, with 13 bases between. The CDR3 has 12 amino acids. As DNA, the CDR3 is TGTGCCAGCAGAGCGCAAAACCAAGGCTACACCTTC. Encoded protein: CASRAQNQGYTF.